This T cell receptor (delta chain) was recovered during a study of γδ T cells in repeated Plasmodium falciparum infection. Overall study context: Age- and gender-matched Australian children served as comparison for malaria-exposed Malian children. Findings of the study overall: Over time and infection, Vgamma9/Vdelta2+ repertoires remained highly stable and polyclonal.

The V segment lost 4 bases and the J segment 6 bases; nucleotides outside the gene matches: 32. The CDR3 length is 23 residues. Germline CDR1 is TSWWSYY and CDR2 is QGS. TCRdb reapplied CATT to the multiplex PCR reads. The table shows some 100,000 delta-chain clones, with under 1.5% occurring only once. This clone was seen many times. Its target is not known. Flow sorting of PBMC yielded separate Vgamma9/Vdelta2+ and Vdelta2-negative gammadelta T cell populations for bulk repertoire analysis. The sequence was collected from a pool of human donors (malaria-infected and uninfected, not separated). The genes are TRDV1 and TRDJ1; 10 nucleotides align to TRDD3. The sample was gamma-delta T cells from blood. CDR3 region: CALGGGLLRPYADWGMLSNKLIF. DNA of the CDR3: TGTGCTCTTGGGGGGGGCCTCCTACGTCCATACGCAGACTGGGGGATGCTTTCCAATAAACTCATCTTT.